The rows below give T cell receptor beta chains drawn from one sample of a study of blood T cell repertoires in COVID-19. TCRdb's copy holds only in-frame clones and misses some; the assay was immunoSEQ multiplex PCR. In the table there are tens of thousands of clones, 86% of which are singletons. The sequencing sample was made of peripheral blood. These receptor sequences come from a man aged 60 to 69 with acute or convalescent COVID-19. Both conserved end residues are part of each CDR3. D genes are given only for firm matches. Clone size is shown for a subset of rows, as once, few, many or a class of expanded clone.

v_gene: TRBV3-1/TRBV3-2; d_gene: TRBD1; j_gene: TRBJ1-1; len: 15; abundance: NA; CDR3aa: CASSQWDSMNTEAFF; CDR3nt: TGTGCCAGCAGCCAGTGGGACAGCATGAACACTGAAGCTTTCTTT
v_gene: TRBV19; d_gene: TRBD1; j_gene: TRBJ1-2; len: 15; abundance: NA; CDR3aa: CASKEGPRGNYGYTF; CDR3nt: TGTGCCAGTAAAGAAGGCCCCAGGGGGAACTATGGCTACACCTTC
v_gene: TRBV10-3; d_gene: TRBD1; j_gene: TRBJ2-7; len: 18; abundance: NA; CDR3aa: CAISESRLRDRGRYEQYF; CDR3nt: TGTGCCATCAGTGAGTCTCGACTCCGGGACAGGGGTAGGTACGAGCAGTACTTC
v_gene: TRBV15; d_gene: NA; j_gene: TRBJ1-5; len: 14; abundance: NA; CDR3aa: CATSSALGDQPQHF; CDR3nt: TGTGCCACCAGCAGTGCATTGGGCGATCAGCCCCAGCATTTT
v_gene: TRBV6-1; d_gene: NA; j_gene: TRBJ1-5; len: 19; abundance: NA; CDR3aa: CASSERGRKAGYSNQPQHF; CDR3nt: TGTGCCAGCAGTGAAAGGGGCCGGAAAGCGGGGTATAGCAATCAGCCCCAGCATTTT
v_gene: TRBV7-2; d_gene: NA; j_gene: TRBJ2-1; len: 11; abundance: NA; CDR3aa: CASSFRAEQFF; CDR3nt: TGTGCCAGCAGCTTCAGGGCGGAGCAGTTCTTC
v_gene: TRBV3-1/TRBV3-2; d_gene: TRBD1; j_gene: TRBJ1-3; len: 18; abundance: NA; CDR3aa: CASSQLGQGLLSGNTIYF; CDR3nt: TGTGCCAGCAGCCAGCTTGGACAGGGACTTCTCTCTGGAAACACCATATATTTT
v_gene: TRBV11-2; d_gene: NA; j_gene: TRBJ1-2; len: 16; abundance: NA; CDR3aa: CASSDRRKGQLDGYTF; CDR3nt: TGTGCCAGCAGTGACCGAAGAAAAGGACAGCTAGATGGCTACACCTTC
v_gene: TRBV4-3; d_gene: NA; j_gene: TRBJ2-7; len: 15; abundance: NA; CDR3aa: CASSQFLEPAGEQYF; CDR3nt: TGCGCCAGCAGCCAATTCCTAGAACCCGCTGGAGAGCAGTACTTC
v_gene: TRBV2; d_gene: NA; j_gene: TRBJ1-5; len: 15; abundance: NA; CDR3aa: CASRETGPSNQPQHF; CDR3nt: TGTGCCAGCAGAGAAACAGGGCCTAGCAATCAGCCCCAGCATTTT
v_gene: TRBV6-2/TRBV6-3; d_gene: TRBD1; j_gene: TRBJ2-7; len: 14; abundance: once; CDR3aa: CASSWDRSNYEQYF; CDR3nt: TGTGCCAGCAGTTGGGACAGGTCCAACTACGAGCAGTACTTC
v_gene: TRBV4-2; d_gene: TRBD1; j_gene: TRBJ1-2; len: 15; abundance: NA; CDR3aa: CASSQDRGPNYGYTF; CDR3nt: TGTGCCAGCAGCCAGGACAGGGGTCCTAACTATGGCTACACCTTC
v_gene: TRBV5-1; d_gene: TRBD1; j_gene: TRBJ2-3; len: 15; abundance: NA; CDR3aa: CASSLWDSRTDTQYF; CDR3nt: TGCGCCAGCAGCCTCTGGGACAGTCGCACAGATACGCAGTATTTT
v_gene: TRBV11-2; d_gene: TRBD1; j_gene: TRBJ1-4; len: 16; abundance: once; CDR3aa: CASRAGTGRRNEKLFF; CDR3nt: TGTGCCAGCAGAGCCGGGACAGGGAGGAGGAATGAAAAACTGTTTTTT
v_gene: TRBV5-4; d_gene: NA; j_gene: TRBJ2-2; len: 15; abundance: once; CDR3aa: CASSLGQGNTGELFF; CDR3nt: TGTGCCAGCAGCTTGGGGCAGGGGAACACCGGGGAGCTGTTTTTT
v_gene: TRBV18; d_gene: NA; j_gene: TRBJ2-7; len: 16; abundance: NA; CDR3aa: CASSLQGTRSSYEQYF; CDR3nt: TGTGCCAGCTCACTTCAAGGGACAAGGAGCTCCTACGAGCAGTACTTC
v_gene: TRBV6-6; d_gene: TRBD2; j_gene: TRBJ2-1; len: 14; abundance: NA; CDR3aa: CASARGRGGGEQFF; CDR3nt: TGTGCCAGCGCGAGAGGGCGGGGGGGCGGTGAGCAGTTCTTC
v_gene: TRBV19; d_gene: NA; j_gene: TRBJ2-1; len: 15; abundance: once; CDR3aa: CASSIGAGAYNEQFF; CDR3nt: TGTGCCAGTAGTATAGGTGCAGGGGCGTACAATGAGCAGTTCTTC
v_gene: TRBV5-1; d_gene: NA; j_gene: TRBJ1-4; len: 13; abundance: NA; CDR3aa: CASSSGGGEKLFF; CDR3nt: TGCGCCAGCAGCTCGGGGGGTGGAGAAAAACTGTTTTTT
v_gene: TRBV28; d_gene: NA; j_gene: TRBJ2-6; len: 16; abundance: NA; CDR3aa: CASSPPQTSGANVLTF; CDR3nt: TGTGCCAGCAGTCCGCCACAGACCTCTGGGGCCAACGTCCTGACTTTC
v_gene: TRBV4-1; d_gene: TRBD1; j_gene: TRBJ1-1; len: 18; abundance: NA; CDR3aa: CASSQHPGGNRGITEAFF; CDR3nt: TGCGCCAGCAGCCAACATCCAGGCGGGAACAGGGGAATCACTGAAGCTTTCTTT
v_gene: TRBV19; d_gene: NA; j_gene: TRBJ2-1; len: 15; abundance: NA; CDR3aa: CASSIGRGRVHEQFF; CDR3nt: TGTGCCAGTAGTATAGGACGGGGAAGGGTCCATGAGCAGTTCTTC
v_gene: TRBV12-3/TRBV12-4; d_gene: NA; j_gene: TRBJ2-7; len: 12; abundance: NA; CDR3aa: CASSPYSYEQYF; CDR3nt: TGTGCCAGCAGTCCCTACAGCTACGAGCAGTACTTC
v_gene: TRBV20-1; d_gene: NA; j_gene: TRBJ1-1; len: 13; abundance: NA; CDR3aa: CSASGQSNTEAFF; CDR3nt: TGCAGTGCTAGTGGCCAGTCGAACACTGAAGCTTTCTTT
v_gene: TRBV6-5; d_gene: NA; j_gene: TRBJ1-4; len: 14; abundance: NA; CDR3aa: CASSYSYRNEKLFF; CDR3nt: TGTGCCAGCAGTTACTCGTACAGGAATGAAAAACTGTTTTTT
v_gene: TRBV5-1; d_gene: TRBD2; j_gene: TRBJ2-3; len: 15; abundance: NA; CDR3aa: CASSLAGRASDTQYF; CDR3nt: TGCGCCAGCAGCTTGGCCGGGAGGGCCTCGGATACGCAGTATTTT
v_gene: TRBV10-3; d_gene: NA; j_gene: TRBJ1-4; len: 16; abundance: once; CDR3aa: CAISANRVLNNEKLFF; CDR3nt: TGTGCCATCAGTGCTAACAGGGTATTGAATAATGAAAAACTGTTTTTT
v_gene: TRBV15; d_gene: TRBD1; j_gene: TRBJ2-7; len: 15; abundance: NA; CDR3aa: CATSNHWTGTYEQYF; CDR3nt: TGTGCCACCAGCAACCACTGGACAGGGACCTACGAGCAGTACTTC
v_gene: TRBV6-5; d_gene: TRBD1; j_gene: TRBJ1-6; len: 13; abundance: NA; CDR3aa: CASSPGGVSPLHF; CDR3nt: TGTGCCAGCAGTCCAGGGGGCGTTTCACCCCTCCACTTT
v_gene: TRBV7-2; d_gene: NA; j_gene: TRBJ1-5; len: 13; abundance: NA; CDR3aa: CASSYRQNQPQHF; CDR3nt: TGTGCCAGCAGCTACCGACAGAATCAGCCCCAGCATTTT
v_gene: TRBV4-2; d_gene: TRBD2; j_gene: TRBJ2-3; len: 15; abundance: NA; CDR3aa: CASRLAGEGTDTQYF; CDR3nt: TGTGCCAGCAGGCTAGCGGGGGAGGGCACAGATACGCAGTATTTT
v_gene: TRBV4-2; d_gene: TRBD1; j_gene: TRBJ2-2; len: 15; abundance: NA; CDR3aa: CASSPGTGGTGELFF; CDR3nt: TGTGCCAGCAGCCCCGGGACAGGGGGGACCGGGGAGCTGTTTTTT
v_gene: TRBV25-1; d_gene: NA; j_gene: TRBJ1-5; len: 12; abundance: NA; CDR3aa: CASSDFDQPQHF; CDR3nt: TGTGCCAGCAGTGACTTTGATCAGCCCCAGCATTTT
v_gene: TRBV3-1/TRBV3-2; d_gene: NA; j_gene: TRBJ1-6; len: 14; abundance: NA; CDR3aa: CASSQISFGSPLHF; CDR3nt: TGTGCCAGCAGCCAAATTAGTTTCGGTTCACCCCTCCACTTT
v_gene: TRBV5-1; d_gene: TRBD2; j_gene: TRBJ2-2; len: 18; abundance: NA; CDR3aa: CASSLGLAGNTNTGELFF; CDR3nt: TGCGCCAGCAGCTTAGGACTAGCGGGGAACACGAACACCGGGGAGCTGTTTTTT
v_gene: TRBV7-7; d_gene: NA; j_gene: TRBJ2-3; len: 13; abundance: once; CDR3aa: CASSLDSGGTQYF; CDR3nt: TGTGCTAGCAGCTTAGATTCAGGTGGAACGCAGTATTTT
v_gene: TRBV6-5; d_gene: NA; j_gene: TRBJ1-1; len: 14; abundance: NA; CDR3aa: CASSLYAGNTEAFF; CDR3nt: TGTGCCAGCAGTTTATACGCCGGGAACACTGAAGCTTTCTTT
v_gene: TRBV7-8; d_gene: TRBD1; j_gene: TRBJ1-3; len: 16; abundance: NA; CDR3aa: CASSQDRGLLGNTIYF; CDR3nt: TGTGCCAGCAGCCAGGACAGGGGGTTATTAGGAAACACCATATATTTT
v_gene: TRBV5-1; d_gene: NA; j_gene: TRBJ2-5; len: 10; abundance: once; CDR3aa: CASRGETQYF; CDR3nt: TGCGCCAGTAGAGGGGAGACCCAGTACTTC
v_gene: TRBV11-3; d_gene: NA; j_gene: TRBJ2-2; len: 16; abundance: NA; CDR3aa: CASSLGRDKNTGELFF; CDR3nt: TGTGCCAGCAGCTTAGGCAGGGATAAGAACACCGGGGAGCTGTTTTTT
v_gene: TRBV28; d_gene: NA; j_gene: TRBJ1-5; len: 17; abundance: NA; CDR3aa: CASSLQGMKYSNQPQHF; CDR3nt: TGTGCCAGCAGTTTACAGGGGATGAAGTATAGCAATCAGCCCCAGCATTTT
v_gene: TRBV7-9; d_gene: TRBD2; j_gene: TRBJ2-5; len: 14; abundance: NA; CDR3aa: CASRYGLAEETQYF; CDR3nt: TGTGCCAGCAGATACGGACTAGCGGAAGAGACCCAGTACTTC